This T cell receptor beta chain was observed in a study of vaccination effects on CD4 cells after COVID-19. Background on the study: After the second dose, samples were taken at median day 72.

The table came from immunoSEQ multiplex PCR; TCRdb's copy has only in-frame clones and leaves some out. Found here are about 69,000 clones, about 80% of them singletons; the top ten hold around 0.95%. Ahead of sequencing, the ViraFEST assay grew antigen-specific CD4+ T cells using viral peptide pools. Cells that had been cultured for nine to eleven days were the source of isolated CD4+ T cells. The participants, recipients of two vaccine doses, got either BNT162b2 or mRNA-1273. In the vaccine recipients, nucleocapsid antibodies were negative and there was no prior SARS-CoV-2 infection. Wells containing a few million PBMC each were cultured with approximately 9.2 IU/ml IL-2 and 8 to 10 ug/ml peptides. The CDR3 totals 17 residues. Germline V gives CDR1 LGHNA, CDR2 YSLEER. V shed 0 bases and J 4 bases; nucleotides not matched to a gene: 6. As regards this clone: Its antigen is as yet unknown.

The chain links TRBV4-3 to TRBJ1-4; 9 bases match TRBD1. This specimen was CD4+ T cells from PBMCs cultured with HCoV-OC43 spike peptides, taken after COVID-19 vaccination. Regarding subset: HCoV-OC43 spike overlapping peptide pool stimulation. The sequence was collected from a human donor who received a COVID-19 vaccine. The DNA for the CDR3 is TGCGCCAGCAGCCAAGATCCTGGACAGGGGAGTAATGAAAAACTGTTTTTT. Translating it yields CASSQDPGQGSNEKLFF.